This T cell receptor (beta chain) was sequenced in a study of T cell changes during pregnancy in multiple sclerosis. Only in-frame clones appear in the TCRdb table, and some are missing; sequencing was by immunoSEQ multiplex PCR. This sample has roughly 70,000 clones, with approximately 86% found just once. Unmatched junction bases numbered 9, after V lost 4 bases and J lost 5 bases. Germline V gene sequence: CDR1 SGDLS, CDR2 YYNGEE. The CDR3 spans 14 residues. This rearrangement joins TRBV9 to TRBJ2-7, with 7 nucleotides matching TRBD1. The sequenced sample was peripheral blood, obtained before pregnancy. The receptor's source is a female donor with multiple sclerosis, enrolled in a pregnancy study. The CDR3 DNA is TGTGCCAGCAGCCCGCGACAGGGTGTGAACGAGCAGTACTTC. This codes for CASSPRQGVNEQYF.